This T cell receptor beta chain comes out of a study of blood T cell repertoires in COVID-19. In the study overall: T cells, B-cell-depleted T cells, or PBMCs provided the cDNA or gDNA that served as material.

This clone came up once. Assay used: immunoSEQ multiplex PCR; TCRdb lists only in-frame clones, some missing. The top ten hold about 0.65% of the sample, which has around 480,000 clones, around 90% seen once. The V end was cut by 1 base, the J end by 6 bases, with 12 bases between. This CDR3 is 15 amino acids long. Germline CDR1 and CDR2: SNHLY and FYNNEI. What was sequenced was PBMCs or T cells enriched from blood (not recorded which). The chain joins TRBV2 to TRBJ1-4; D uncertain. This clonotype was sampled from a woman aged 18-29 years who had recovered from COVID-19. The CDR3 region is CASSEGEPLDEKLFF. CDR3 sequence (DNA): TGTGCCAGCAGTGAAGGGGAGCCTTTGGATGAAAAACTGTTTTTT. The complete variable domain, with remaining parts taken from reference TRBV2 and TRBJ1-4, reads EPEVTQTPSHQVTQMGQEVILRCVPISNHLYFYWYRQILGQKVEFLVSFYNNEISEKSEIFDDQFSVERPDGSNFTLKIRSTKLEDSAMYFCASSEGEPLDEKLFFGSGTQLSVL.